Given below is one T cell receptor beta chain in context. Its antigen is currently unknown. CDR1 is SGHTA, CDR2 FQGNSA, per germline. V gave up 2 bases and J gave up 6 bases, with 13 bases separating them. The CDR3 loop spans 14 amino acids. A sample-barcoded 5' primer and a J-beta primer mix were used in a second PCR of about 7 to 12 cycles. TCRdb used MiXCR to reprocess the 5' RACE reads, holding one entry per CDR3 protein. The sample records approximately 2,000,000 distinct CDR3 sequences, about two fifths being singletons. This sample was taken from a study of blood T cells in healthy people across ages. Study details: Template switching recovered approximately one barcoded beta molecule for every two T cells.

Study-level results: The donors' CMV status was not determined, possibly confounding changes in expanded clonotypes. Whereas aged donors had fewer naive CD4+ cells, long-lived donors had more of them and higher diversity. TCR beta diversity, measured per million T cells, fell in a roughly linear way with age.

The chain carries TRBV7-2 and TRBJ1-1; no clear D. Specimen: blood. The origin of this receptor is a human donor in good health. For the CDR3, the DNA is TGTGCCAGCAGCTTATTTTCCAACCCAGCTGAAGCTTTCTTT. It specifies CASSLFSNPAEAFF.